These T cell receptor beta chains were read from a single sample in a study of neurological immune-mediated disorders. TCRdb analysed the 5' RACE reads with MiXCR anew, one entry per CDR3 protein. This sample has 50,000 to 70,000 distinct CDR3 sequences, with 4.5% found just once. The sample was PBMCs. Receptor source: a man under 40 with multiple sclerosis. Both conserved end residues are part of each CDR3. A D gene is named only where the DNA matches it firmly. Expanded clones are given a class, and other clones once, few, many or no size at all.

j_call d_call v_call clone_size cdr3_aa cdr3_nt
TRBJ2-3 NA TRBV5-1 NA CASSGDSTDTQYF TGCGCCAGCAGCGGGGACAGCACAGATACGCAGTATTTT
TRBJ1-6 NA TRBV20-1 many CSARGVAGNSPLHF TGCAGTGCTAGGGGGGTGGCGGGTAATTCACCCCTCCACTTT
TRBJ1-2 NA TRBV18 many CASSQSYGYTF TGTGCCAGCTCACAGAGTTATGGCTACACCTTC
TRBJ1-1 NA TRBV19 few CASSIRGRTEAFF TGTGCCAGTAGTATAAGGGGTCGGACTGAAGCTTTCTTT
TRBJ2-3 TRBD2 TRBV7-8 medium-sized CASSSSGLAGWGTQYF TGTGCCAGCAGCTCAAGTGGACTAGCGGGGTGGGGTACGCAGTATTTT
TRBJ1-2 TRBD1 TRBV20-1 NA CSARVGGQGRVAYGYTF TGCAGTGCTAGAGTGGGGGGACAGGGGAGGGTAGCCTATGGCTACACCTTC
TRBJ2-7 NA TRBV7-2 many CASSRGNSYEQYF TGTGCCAGCAGCCGCGGAAACTCCTACGAGCAGTACTTC
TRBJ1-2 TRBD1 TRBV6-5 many CASSYGETGDGYTF TGTGCCAGCAGTTACGGGGAGACAGGGGATGGCTACACCTTC
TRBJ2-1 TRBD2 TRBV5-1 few CASSFGSGGANEQFF TGCGCCAGCAGCTTTGGTAGCGGGGGGGCCAATGAGCAGTTCTTC
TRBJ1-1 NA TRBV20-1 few CSAEETGRSANTEAFF TGCAGTGCCGAGGAAACGGGACGCAGCGCGAACACTGAAGCTTTCTTT
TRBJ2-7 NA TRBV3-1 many CASSQESTVEQYF TGTGCCAGCAGCCAAGAGTCGACAGTCGAGCAGTACTTC
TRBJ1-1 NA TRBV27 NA CASKNLGIGNTEAFF TGTGCCAGCAAGAATCTGGGAATCGGGAACACTGAAGCTTTCTTT
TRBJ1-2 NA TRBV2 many CASSEGASIYGYTF TGTGCCAGCAGTGAAGGGGCGAGTATCTATGGCTACACCTTC
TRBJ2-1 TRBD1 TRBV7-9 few CASRGQGEGLHEQFF TGTGCCAGCAGGGGACAGGGGGAAGGGTTACATGAGCAGTTCTTC
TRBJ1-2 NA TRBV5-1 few CASSLVGESNYGYTF TGCGCCAGCAGCTTGGTTGGGGAGTCTAACTATGGCTACACCTTC
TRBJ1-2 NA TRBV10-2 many CASSPNYGYTF TGCGCCAGCAGTCCGAACTATGGCTACACCTTC
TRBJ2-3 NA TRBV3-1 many CASSLRGTDTQYF TGTGCCAGCAGCCTCCGGGGAACAGATACGCAGTATTTT
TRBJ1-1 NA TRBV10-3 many CAISESFRRTPNTEAFF TGTGCCATCAGTGAGTCGTTTCGACGGACCCCGAACACTGAAGCTTTCTTT
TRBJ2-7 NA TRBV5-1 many CASSGSYEQYF TGCGCCAGCAGCGGCTCCTACGAGCAGTACTTC
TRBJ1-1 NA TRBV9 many CASSVDATITEAFF TGTGCCAGCAGCGTAGATGCAACGATCACTGAAGCTTTCTTT
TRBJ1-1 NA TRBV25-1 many CASSAQRGRGEAFF TGTGCCAGCAGTGCCCAAAGGGGTAGGGGTGAAGCTTTCTTT
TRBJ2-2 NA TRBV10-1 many CASSEGTGELFF TGCGCCAGCAGTGAAGGTACCGGGGAGCTGTTTTTT
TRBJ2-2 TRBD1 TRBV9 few CASSVLTGVAGELFF TGTGCCAGCAGCGTATTAACAGGGGTGGCCGGGGAGCTGTTTTTT
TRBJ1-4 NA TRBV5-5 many CASSFPWAEEKLFF TGTGCCAGCAGCTTCCCATGGGCCGAAGAAAAACTGTTTTTT
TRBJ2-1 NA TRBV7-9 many CASSLVPASYNEQFF TGTGCCAGCAGCTTAGTGCCAGCATCCTACAATGAGCAGTTCTTC
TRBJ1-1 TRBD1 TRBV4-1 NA CASSQLKAGQKNTEAFF TGCGCCAGCAGCCAACTAAAGGCGGGACAGAAGAACACTGAAGCTTTCTTT
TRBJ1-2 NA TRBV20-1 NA CSALDRANYGYTF TGCAGTGCCTTGGACAGAGCTAACTATGGCTACACCTTC
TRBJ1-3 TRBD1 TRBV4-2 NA CASSQHRGLGNTIYF TGTGCCAGCAGCCAACACAGGGGGTTGGGAAACACCATATATTTT
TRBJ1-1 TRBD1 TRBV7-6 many CASSPRQGNTEAFF TGTGCCAGCAGCCCCAGACAGGGTAATACTGAAGCTTTCTTT
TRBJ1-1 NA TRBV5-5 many CASSLWVTEAFF TGTGCCAGCAGCTTGTGGGTAACTGAAGCTTTCTTT
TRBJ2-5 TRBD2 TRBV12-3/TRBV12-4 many CASSRTGGGGETQYF TGTGCCAGCAGCCGAACGGGGGGTGGTGGGGAGACCCAGTACTTC
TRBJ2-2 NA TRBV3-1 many CASSQGQATGELFF TGTGCCAGCAGCCAAGGACAGGCCACCGGGGAGCTGTTTTTT